These 3 T cell receptor beta chains were all obtained from the same sample, sequenced in a study of blood T cell repertoires in COVID-19. The protocol was immunoSEQ multiplex PCR, while the TCRdb copy is restricted to in-frame clones and leaves out a portion. The data show more than 70,000 clones, 80% to 95% seen once. Specimen: peripheral blood. The receptors were gathered from a woman of 80 years or more with acute or convalescent COVID-19.

The chain employs TRBV5-6 and TRBJ1-2; 7 bases are a match to TRBD1. This CDR3 region has 15 residues. The V gene's germline CDR1 is SGHDT and CDR2 YYEEEE. V trimming: 6 bases; J trimming: 2 bases; junction bases outside the gene matches: 10. CDR3 region: CASTKGDRVNYGYTF. CDR3 sequence (DNA): TGTGCCAGCACCAAGGGGGACAGAGTGAACTATGGCTACACCTTC.

The chain is built from TRBV2 and TRBJ2-3, with 7 bases identical to TRBD2. The trim removed 4 bases at V and 10 bases at J, leaving 14 bases unmatched. CDR1 SNHLY and CDR2 FYNNEI come from the germline V gene. The CDR3 loop spans 15 amino acids. CDR3 in amino acids: CASSGGGGPTAAQYF. The CDR3 bases are TGTGCCAGCAGTGGCGGCGGGGGACCGACAGCGGCGCAGTATTTT.

The chain is built from TRBV5-1 and TRBJ2-3; TRBD2 matches at 7 bases. With 2 bases clipped from V and 4 bases from J, the junction kept 1 base outside the gene matches. The germline V gene has CDR1 SGHRS and CDR2 YFSETQ. This CDR3 is built from 13 residues. Here the CDR3 reads CASSFAGADTQYF. For the CDR3, the DNA is TGCGCCAGCAGCTTTGCGGGGGCAGATACGCAGTATTTT.